This TCR beta chain was sequenced during a study of post-analysis software for immune sequencing data. Study overall: Patients had relapsing-remitting, secondary progressive or progressive-relapsing multiple sclerosis; some lacked subtype.

As for this clonotype: No antigen is known for it.

Prepared libraries of TCR beta cDNA carried unique molecular identifiers. TCRdb re-called the PCR reads through MiXCR, storing one row per CDR3 protein. Seen here are more than 350,000 distinct CDR3 sequences, approximately 42% observed once, and the top ten hold about 7.6%. Trimming at V came to 4 bases and at J to 4 bases, leaving 2 bases not matched to a gene. The CDR3 has 14 residues. Germline V CDR1 and CDR2: LGHNA, YNFKEQ. General study findings and limits: Patients used several TRBV segments, including TRBV5-6, TRBV5-1 and TRBV20-1, more often than controls.

This receptor was taken from a girl aged 2 to 9 with multiple sclerosis. The sequenced sample consisted of blood. V and J are TRBV4-2 and TRBJ1-2, with 11 bases fitting TRBD1. The CDR3 region has the DNA TGTGCCAGCAGCCGCGGACAGGGGGCCTATGGCTACACCTTC. Protein sequence: CASSRGQGAYGYTF.